This T cell receptor beta chain was sequenced in a study of CD8+ T cells in alopecia areata. Study as a whole: Treated patients' severity was scored by percentage of affected scalp area. Findings and limits, study-wide: Especially in alopecia totalis/universalis, lesional scalp showed greater clonality than normal scalp did. Scalp clonality, along with expanded CD8+ clones among the top 100, was significantly decreased by tofacitinib.

V shed 4 bases and J 6 bases; nucleotides not matched to a gene: 5. Germline-derived CDR1 and CDR2 are KGHSH and LQKENI. The CDR3 covers 13 residues. Once RNA had been extracted, it was reverse transcribed into cDNA to act as the sequencing template. This table comes from immunoSEQ multiplex PCR, and its TCRdb copy is limited to in-frame clones, with some not included. The profile shows about 250,000 clones, around 64% of them singletons. As for this clone: The antigen is not known.

Treatment here: oral pan-JAK inhibitor, 5-10 mg twice daily. In alopecia areata patients, both lesional scalp punch biopsies and peripheral blood were collected. The sequencing here drew on CD4+ T cells sorted from blood, taken between weeks 51 and 54, from a patient treated with tofacitinib. This receptor was identified in a human donor with alopecia areata. The chain joins TRBV18 to TRBJ2-7; 8 nucleotides line up with TRBD2. The CDR3 coding sequence is TGTGCCAGCTCACGTCATACTAGCGGCGAGCAGTACTTC. Its protein product is CASSRHTSGEQYF.